This T cell receptor (beta chain) originates from a study of metastatic and nonmetastatic thyroid tumors (TCRdb year 2020). The study in broad terms: Repertoires were compared across peripheral blood and tumor or nodule tissue samples from malignant and benign thyroid patients.

Summary of the overall study and its limitations: In both blood and tumor samples, malignant tumors were reported to have significantly higher TCR beta diversity than benign nodules.

No treatment had been received by any patient before thyroid surgery. The study retrospectively analysed patient clinical samples collected from the early 2010s to the late 2010s using T-cell receptor beta sequencing. In this sample, this clone turned up once. This receptor's antigen is unknown. No clone much larger than this one lies a single base away; base qualities are absent. One read provides weak support. V sheds 1 base and J sheds 2 bases, leaving 12 bases between their ends. Looking up the germline V gene (reference sequence) yields CDR1 DFQATT and CDR2 SNEGSKA. The CDR3 runs 15 amino acids, cysteine and phenylalanine included. Only the CDR3 DNA stays, 45 bases, in frame from base 1. Libraries came from PCR. Instrument used: Illumina HiSeq 4000. The TCR beta-chain CDR3 region of each patient was profiled by high-throughput sequencing. The paper's data handling went like this. A classifier to discriminate distant-metastatic papillary thyroid cancer patients was built from CDR3 differences across clinicopathological groups. The Shannon index was used to measure repertoire diversity, and the Morisita-Horn index was used to measure how similar tumor and blood repertoires were. TCRdb reanalyzed the raw reads on its own, using fastp at Q25 for trimming and MiXCR for clone calling, and kept in-frame beta chains. TCRdb's processing, not the authors' own work, is the source of the V and J calls. This sample is represented by some 20,000 clones; approximately 30% of them were singletons. Roughly 19% of the sample lies in the top ten.

The sequenced sample consisted of adjacent normal tissue. The TCR comes from a female donor with papillary thyroid cancer or a benign thyroid nodule (not recorded which). Some clones in this sample may be carry-over from other donors' samples. The sequence joins TRBV20-1 to TRBJ1-5, and possibly TRBD1, on 5 matching bases. This receptor carries the CDR3 CSARAGTSGNQPQHF. The sequence in DNA is TGCAGTGCTAGAGCGGGGACTTCGGGCAATCAGCCCCAGCATTTT.